This TCR beta chain was identified during a study of follicular helper T cells after annual influenza vaccination. Of note for this clone: The antigen is unknown.

This table comes from immunoSEQ multiplex PCR, and its TCRdb copy is limited to in-frame clones, with some not included. The data hold 5,000 to 6,000 clones, with around nine tenths observed a single time. Described time point: 2013-2014 season, 7 days after vaccination. With 3 bases removed from V and 5 bases from J, the gap between germline ends came to 17 bases. CDR3 length equals 15 residues. CDR1 and CDR2 (germline): SGHNT, YYREEE (reference sequence). Study conclusions and caveats: ICOS-CD38- cTfh most often held earlier Day 7 ICOS+CD38+ clones.

The source material was CXCR5+ CD38- circulating T follicular helper cells from blood, sampled 7 days after influenza vaccination. As to subset: circulating Tfh, non-naive CD4+CXCR5+PD-1+ (ICOS+CD38+ or ICOS-CD38-). The chain couples TRBV5-4 to TRBJ2-5; a possible D gene is TRBD2 (5 bases). This sequence originates from an adult who received the influenza vaccine. The DNA of the CDR3 is TGTGCCAGCAGCTCCGAGGGCCACGGGCGGGAGACCCAGTACTTC. It translates to CASSSEGHGRETQYF.